The source of this TCR beta chain is a study of blood T cell repertoires in COVID-19 (dated by TCRdb to the early 2020s). The study in broad terms: Collaborator samples came from the United States, Italy and Spain and covered acute and convalescent phases of COVID-19. A freely available public database, intended as a resource for researchers studying the immune response to SARS-CoV-2, is where the repertoires were released. The material from the prospective study consisted of cDNA or gDNA derived from T cells, B-cell-depleted T cells, or PBMCs. Deeply sampled blood TCRbeta repertoires from subjects exposed to, actively infected with, or recovered from COVID-19 were included in the dataset. A de-identified subject ID, COVID-19 status, age in years and sex were almost always included in the sample metadata. Samples came from the ongoing ImmuneRACE study (first 160 participants) plus 1,254 subjects from 6 global collaborators. Where HLA class I and class II types were available, the types were taken from metadata supplied by the sample provider, not from assay-based typing.

This clone appeared many times. No antigen is known for it. A read error may account for a junction end that differs from germline. Study-level results and caveats: The amount of clinical and demographic metadata varied by source and participant and was provided uncurated.

TCRbeta CDR3 regions were amplified from genomic DNA by means of the immunoSEQ Assay, a bias-controlled multiplex PCR. For the original study's pipeline: The number of nucleated cells in each sample was estimated by amplification of reference gene primers within the assay. Sequence reads were collapsed and filtered to measure the absolute abundance of every unique TCRbeta CDR3 rearrangement. For each sample, productive Simpson clonality was calculated as the square root of Simpson's diversity index over productive rearrangements. Entries here come from immuneACCESS through TCRdb and include only in-frame sequences with V and J called. Some clones fail to appear in such tables; in the studies checked, an unresolved V gene covers under half of the shortfall, and the cause of the remainder is unknown. D and trimming come from the DNA, and the V and J calls and clone size come from that table. In this sample the table shows 150,000 or so clones, 86% of which occur a single time. Together, the top ten hold roughly 4% of the sample.

Whole blood was collected in K2EDTA tubes by collaborating institutions according to the institutions' own protocols. For TCRbeta analysis, collaborators shipped samples as frozen whole blood, isolated PBMCs, or DNA extracted from either of those sample types. Sequenced input: peripheral blood. The sequence was obtained from a woman aged 70-85 years with acute or convalescent COVID-19.

The nucleotide sequence is TGTGCCAGCAGCCTAGCCCCGGGTTATGGCTACACCTTC. It encodes CASSLAPGYGYTF. Recombination connected TRBV7-9 to TRBJ1-2, with no confident D gene call. Sequences SEHNR (CDR1) and FQNEAQ (CDR2) are obtained from the germline V gene (reference sequence). The CDR3 has 13 amino acids, counting the end cysteine and phenylalanine. Just CDR3 DNA is preserved here, 39 bases in frame from base 1.